This T cell receptor beta chain appears in the sequencing data of a study of CD8 T cells in ankylosing spondylitis. General study points: Significant enrichment of disease-linked clones was reportedly seen in matched ankylosing spondylitis synovial fluid. A motif in TCR beta, a set of under ten highly homologous variants, appeared characteristic of ankylosing spondylitis blood. CD8+ disease-linked clones were present at relatively low frequencies in blood. Both synovial fluid and blood in reactive arthritis had previously been reported to carry some motif variants.

Quantitative molecular-barcoded 5'-RACE generated the TCR beta libraries. TCRdb redid the calling of the 5' RACE reads with MiXCR, one entry per CDR3 protein. The table lists fewer than 550,000 distinct CDR3 sequences, 5.3% of them singletons. The CDR3 has 12 residues. V lost 4 bases and J lost 8, with 10 bases in between. Germline CDR1 reads SGHRS; CDR2 reads YFSETQ. This clonotype was picked up many times. What it binds is unknown. The sequenced material came from blood, either unsorted or a sorted T cell fraction (not recorded which). This sequence was found in a male donor with ankylosing spondylitis. The chain joins TRBV5-1 to TRBJ2-1; TRBD2 might be the D (6 bases). This CDR3 is CASSQSGDEQFF. CDR3 DNA: TGCGCCAGCAGCCAATCGGGGGATGAGCAGTTCTTC.